These 6 T cell receptor beta chains originate from one sample sequenced in a study of T cells in Graves' hyperthyroidism and ophthalmopathy. Amplification yielded TCR beta CDR3 regions, with RNA transcripts as the source. TCR CDR3 regions were first amplified by RT-PCR with HTBI primers. TCRdb itself ran the multiplex PCR reads through MiXCR, one entry per CDR3 protein. This sample has 500,000 to 650,000 distinct CDR3 sequences, with about 20% found just once. Sequences were obtained from blood. The receptors shown here come from a man aged 40-49 years with Graves' ophthalmopathy.

This clonotype has a handful of counts. The chain is built from TRBV5-4 and TRBJ1-2; 9 bases fit TRBD1. J lost 6 bases, V lost 4 bases, and 16 bases had no gene match. Germline CDR1 is SGHNT and CDR2 is YYREEE (reference sequence). The CDR3 contains 17 residues. DNA of the CDR3: TGTGCCAGCAGCCGAAGAATCACCGGGACAGGGATTGATGGCTACACCTTC. It encodes CASSRRITGTGIDGYTF.

This clonotype was observed at least ten times. The rearrangement joins TRBV7-9 to TRBJ1-1; unclear D gene. CDR1 is SEHNR and CDR2 is FQNEAQ in the germline V gene (reference sequence). Deletions cut 3 bases from V and 4 bases from J, with 9 bases between. The CDR3 runs to 13 residues. The CDR3 loop is CASSFPRVTEAFF. Written as DNA, the CDR3 is TGTGCCAGCAGCTTTCCGAGGGTCACTGAAGCTTTCTTT. The entire variable domain, with the rest obtained from reference TRBV7-9 and TRBJ1-1, is as follows: DTGVSQNPRHKITKRGQNVTFRCDPISEHNRLYWYRQTLGQGPEFLTYFQNEAQLEKSRLLSDRFSAERPKGSFSTLEIQRTEQGDSAMYLCASSFPRVTEAFFGQGTRLTVV.

The count of this clonotype is one. The gene calls are TRBV10-1 and TRBJ2-1, with 7 nucleotides matching TRBD1. Trimming removed 6 bases from V and 10 bases from J; junction bases left unmatched: 9. The CDR3 has 13 residues. Germline lookup yields CDR1 WNHNN and CDR2 SYGVQD (reference sequence). The CDR3 reads CASSPTGVREQFF. CDR3 coding DNA: TGCGCCAGCAGCCCCACAGGGGTAAGGGAGCAGTTCTTC.

CDR3 sequence (DNA): TGTGCCAGCAGTTTAAAACCTAGCTATGGCTACACCTTC. Its protein is CASSLKPSYGYTF. The chain couples TRBV12-3 or TRBV12-4 to TRBJ1-2; no clear D gene. Deletions cut 2 bases from V and 4 bases from J, with 8 bases between. CDR3 length equals 13 residues.

This clonotype occurred many times. The V call is TRBV18, the J call TRBJ1-5; TRBD1 might be the D (5 bases). This CDR3 has 14 residues. In germline, CDR1 is KGHSH, CDR2 LQKENI. Trimming left V 3 bases short and J 3 bases short, with 9 bases between. In nucleotides, the CDR3 is TGTGCCAGCTCACCGGGCAGGGTCAATCAGCCCCAGCATTTT. It yields the protein CASSPGRVNQPQHF.

The V and J genes are TRBV7-2 and TRBJ1-6, with D uncertain. This CDR3 has 12 amino acids. V was trimmed by 5 bases and J by 12 bases, leaving 11 bases between them. The germline V gene has CDR1 SGHTA and CDR2 FQGNSA. The CDR3 nucleotides read TGTGCCAGCAGCCCCGATGATCGACCCCTCCACTTT. This encodes CASSPDDRPLHF.